These 17 T cell receptor beta chains came from one sample sequenced in a study of post-analysis software for immune sequencing data. TCR beta cDNA libraries had unique molecular identifiers. TCRdb re-called the PCR reads through MiXCR, storing one row per CDR3 protein. Here the sample spans hundreds of thousands of distinct CDR3 sequences, roughly 45% being singletons. Findings of the study overall: With TRBV5-6, TRBV5-1 and TRBV20-1 included, about five TRBV segments were more frequent in patients than in controls.

The antigens these receptors bind are not known. Sequencing was carried out using blood. These receptors were obtained from a girl aged 10 to 17 with multiple sclerosis.

This clonotype was seen only a few times. V gene TRBV5-1 combines with J gene TRBJ2-1; the D gene is possibly TRBD1 (5 bases). CDR3 size: 13 residues. V lost 0 bases and J lost 7, with 8 bases in between. CDR1 SGHRS and CDR2 YFSETQ come from the germline V gene. CDR3 residues: CASSLEGDNEQFF. Written as DNA, the CDR3 is TGCGCCAGCAGCTTGGAAGGGGATAATGAGCAGTTCTTC.

The sample holds a few counts of this clonotype. The gene calls are TRBV7-9 and TRBJ2-5, with 7 bases lining up with TRBD2. This CDR3 has 15 amino acids. The V gene end was trimmed by 3 bases and the J gene end by 5 bases; junction bases not matched to a gene: 9. From germline, CDR1 is SEHNR and CDR2 FQNEAQ (reference sequence). The CDR3 loop is CASSLVALAEETQYF. The CDR3 region has the DNA TGTGCCAGCAGCTTGGTAGCCCTAGCGGAGGAGACCCAGTACTTC.

On this clonotype: Given a much more abundant clone one base away, this may be a read error. The chain employs TRBV12-3 or TRBV12-4 and TRBJ2-3; TRBD2 might be the D (6 bases). CDR3 length: 16 residues. CDR3 region: CASGASGVASTDAQYF. The CDR3 region has the DNA TGTGCCAGCGGCGCATCGGGAGTAGCTAGCACAGATGCGCAGTATTTT.

This clonotype was seen more than once but under ten times. This chain joins TRBV12-5 and TRBJ2-1, with TRBD2 identical over 9 bases. This CDR3 region has 18 residues. The trim removed 6 bases at V and 0 bases at J, leaving 12 bases unmatched. Germline loops: CDR1 LGHNT, CDR2 FRNRAP. The CDR3 DNA follows: TGTGCTAGTGGCCCTCCTGGGGCGGGGGGGAGCTCCTACAATGAGCAGTTCTTC. This translates into CASGPPGAGGSSYNEQFF.

V gene TRBV10-3 combines with J gene TRBJ2-1; D remains ambiguous. V shed 6 bases and J shed 11 bases, with 11 bases lying between them. In germline, CDR1 is ENHRY, CDR2 SYGVKD. The CDR3 is 11 residues long. The DNA for the CDR3 is TGTGCCATCAGGACCGACGACAAGCAGTTCTTC. Amino acids: CAIRTDDKQFF.

The chain is built from TRBV10-3 and TRBJ1-1; D remains ambiguous. This CDR3 region has 12 residues. V shed 2 bases and J shed 5 bases, with 6 bases lying between them. Germline CDR1 reads ENHRY; CDR2 reads SYGVKD. CDR3 amino acids: CAISEGRTEAFF. As DNA, the CDR3 is TGTGCCATCAGTGAGGGTCGGACTGAAGCTTTCTTT.

This clonotype was counted a few times. V is TRBV6-5 and J is TRBJ1-1, with no clear D. The CDR3 is made up of 16 amino acids. Germline values: CDR1 MNHEY, CDR2 SVGAGI. Between the trimmed V and J ends, which lost 1 base and 0 bases, there was a span of 12 bases. CDR3 in DNA: TGTGCCAGCAGTTACTATGACACACGAATGAACACTGAAGCTTTCTTT. Encoded protein: CASSYYDTRMNTEAFF.

The rearrangement links TRBV5-1 to TRBJ2-3, with D uncertain. In germline, CDR1 is SGHRS, CDR2 YFSETQ. V was cut by 0 bases and J by 8 bases, with 13 bases left in between. The CDR3 spans 14 residues. The CDR3, as DNA: TGCGCCAGCAGCTTGGGGAGCCAGATTGTTACGCAGTATTTT. This sequence encodes CASSLGSQIVTQYF.

This chain connects TRBV6-1 to TRBJ1-5, with D possibly being TRBD1 (5 bases). The CDR3 is made up of 14 amino acids. Germline values: CDR1 MNHNS, CDR2 SASEGT. Trimming stripped 0 bases from V and 6 bases from J, with 9 bases between. This chain's CDR3 is CASSEARGGQPQHF. CDR3 nucleotide sequence: TGTGCCAGCAGTGAAGCCCGGGGGGGTCAGCCCCAGCATTTT.

The J gene is TRBJ2-3, the V gene TRBV7-8; D tentatively reads TRBD1 or TRBD2 (6 bases each). The germline V gene has CDR1 SGHVS and CDR2 FQNEAQ. V gave up 7 bases and J gave up 4 bases, with 18 bases separating them. The CDR3 loop spans 15 amino acids. The CDR3 bases are TGTGCCAGCAAAAGGGGGGTCGGCGGGTCAGATACGCAGTATTTT. Its protein is CASKRGVGGSDTQYF.

The rearrangement joins TRBV6-5 to TRBJ1-1; D ambiguous. Per germline, CDR1 MNHEY and CDR2 SVGAGI. V was pared by 6 bases and J by 7 bases, with 15 bases between. This CDR3 is 13 amino acids long. CDR3 in DNA: TGTGCCAGCAGCCTCGGGGTTGAGTATGAAGCTTTCTTT. Translation: CASSLGVEYEAFF.

V usage is TRBV2 and J usage is TRBJ2-7, with D hard to call. There are 12 residues in the CDR3. V gave up 7 bases and J gave up 2 bases, with 9 bases separating them. Germline V gene sequence: CDR1 SNHLY, CDR2 FYNNEI. CDR3 sequence: CASMENPYEQYF. CDR3 coding DNA: TGTGCCAGCATGGAAAACCCCTACGAGCAGTACTTC. The variable domain in full, completed from reference TRBV2 and TRBJ2-7, reads EPEVTQTPSHQVTQMGQEVILRCVPISNHLYFYWYRQILGQKVEFLVSFYNNEISEKSEIFDDQFSVERPDGSNFTLKIRSTKLEDSAMYFCASMENPYEQYFGPGTRLTVT.

This clonotype was counted only a few times. CDR3 bases: TGTGCCAGCAGTTTAATCAGGGGAGGCTCCTACAATGAGCAGTTCTTC. This codes for CASSLIRGGSYNEQFF. V gene TRBV28 combines with J gene TRBJ2-1; either TRBD1 or TRBD2 may supply D (6 bases each). CDR1 is MDHEN, CDR2 SYDVKM, per germline. The CDR3 is made up of 16 amino acids. V lost 2 bases, J lost 0 bases, and 11 bases lay in between.

The CDR3, as DNA: TGCGCCAGCAGCCCTCAGGAAGGCCTCCAAGAGACCCAGTACTTC. This sequence encodes CASSPQEGLQETQYF. The V call is TRBV4-1, the J call TRBJ2-5; no definite D call. The germline gives CDR1 MGHRA, CDR2 YSYEKL. The CDR3 runs 15 residues. Trimming removed 4 bases at V and 1 base at J, with 13 bases between.

This sequence joins TRBV7-2 and TRBJ1-2; D unresolved. Germline assignment: CDR1 SGHTA and CDR2 FQGNSA. The V end was cut by 4 bases, the J end by 8 bases, with 11 bases between. The CDR3 extends over 12 amino acids. CDR3 DNA: TGTGCCAGCAGCTCCGACTTATGGGGCTACACCTTC. Translating it yields CASSSDLWGYTF. Based on the CDR3 plus reference TRBV7-2 and TRBJ1-2, the full variable domain is GAGVSQSPSNKVTEKGKDVELRCDPISGHTALYWYRQSLGQGLEFLIYFQGNSAPDKSGLPSDRFSAERTGGSVSTLTIQRTQQEDSAVYLCASSSDLWGYTFGSGTRLTVV.

Note on this clonotype: An end of the junction differs from the germline gene, which may be a read error. This chain joins TRBV5-1 and TRBJ2-5; 8 bases are shared with TRBD1. The end of the DNA fits TRBJ2-7 better, so the J call may be wrong. CDR3 size: 16 residues. From germline, CDR1 is SGHRS and CDR2 YFSETQ. The chain's CDR3 is CDSSLETGVHGYEQYF. The CDR3 nucleotides are TGCGACAGCAGCTTGGAGACAGGGGTTCATGGGTACGAGCAGTACTTC.

This clonotype is a singleton in its sample. The gene calls are TRBV10-3 and TRBJ2-1, with 7 bases that match TRBD2. This CDR3 is 15 amino acids long. Unmatched junction bases numbered 9, after V lost 0 bases and J lost 10 bases. CDR1 and CDR2 (germline): ENHRY, SYGVKD. In DNA form, the CDR3 reads TGTGCCATCAGTGAGTCGGGCGGGGGAACTGGGGAGCAGTTCTTC. Translation gives CAISESGGGTGEQFF.